This T cell receptor (beta chain) was found in a study of cytomegalovirus exposure and HLA in healthy donors (dated by TCRdb to about 2017). Regarding the research as a whole: An earlier analysis of 587 of the donors reported 250 to 350 Gb of sequence data and 120 million or so unique TCR beta sequences from 190 million or so T cells. An early release covering approximately 600 HLA-typed donors comprised about 300 gigabases of sequencing data and around 86 million unique TCR sequences. The genetic ancestry cluster associated with self-reported Caucasian donors included around four fifths of the 300 to 400 genotyped donors. The aim of the study was to test whether cataloging public T cell receptors could identify signatures of past pathogen exposure. The study profiled the T cell repertoires of some 610 subjects by immunosequencing and related them to cytomegalovirus serostatus. A separate validation cohort of roughly 110 different subjects was used in addition to the roughly 700-subject first cohort. To predict cytomegalovirus infection status, the study combined high-throughput TCR immunosequencing, statistical association of individual TCRs with disease status, and machine learning. To study patterns of TCR occurrence, a later analysis re-analyzed previously published TCR beta repertoires from more than 550 donors and added high-resolution HLA genotyping. In the later analysis, no new phenotypic data were used to find candidate immune exposures; instead, reliance was placed on TCR beta sequences and their occurrence across donors. In an earlier analysis of several hundred of the donors, high-throughput TCR beta sequencing was used to judge whether each TCR beta V gene segment behaved as functional or pseudogenic. Donor age, sex, ethnicity and CMV serostatus were collected together with the repertoire data. A later genetic analysis used genome-wide SNP genotypes for about 55% of the 666 donors, treating that subset as a discovery cohort. Every repertoire in the discovery cohort had been generated on one and the same sequencing platform. HLA typing included class I and class II loci at four-digit resolution. Typing coverage differed by locus: A, B, C, DRB1 and DQB1 were typed in roughly 629-640 donors, DQA1 in about 500, DPA1 in nearly 610, and DPB1 in around 490. A few DR-DQ haplotypes were treated as single units for association and clustering because of strong linkage in the cohort. Across 300 to 400 genotyped donors of the cohort, an average of about 240,000 unique TCR beta nucleotide sequences per donor were sequenced, and roughly a sixth of those sequences were non-productive. What the study reported, not specific to this receptor: Linkage disequilibrium might explain the correlated functional status among segregating V segments, but an unknown experimental factor could not be ruled out. In a later analysis, TCR association rates were found to vary across HLA loci, with the most associated TCRs seen for DRB1 alleles and the fewest for HLA-C alleles. Specific HLA alleles were associated with 15,000 to 20,000 TCR beta sequences at a false discovery rate of 0.05 in a later analysis. In a later analysis, HLA-associated TCR beta chains were found to be more clonally expanded and to have lower generation probabilities than equally common non-associated chains. The only immune exposure information available for the cohort was CMV serostatus. Broadly in line with IMGT annotations, most TCR beta V segments showed up in productive rearrangements about 90% or about 30% of the time in an earlier analysis of roughly 590 of the donors. A cluster of highly shared sequence variants was judged likely to be a technical artifact of the sequencing pipeline. Some IMGT-functional V segments, including TRBV6-2 and TRBV6-3, could not be told apart with the 87-base-pair reads, so those segments were excluded. In a later analysis, several top co-occurrence clusters were reported to appear linked to parvovirus B19, influenza, CMV and Epstein-Barr virus. An association between a missense DCLRE1C variant and V-gene and J-gene trimming of TCR beta chains was found in a later genetic analysis and replicated in an independent cohort. In vitro tests confirmed that three of the cytomegalovirus-associated TCR beta chains recognize cytomegalovirus antigens. The authors suggested that the approach could potentially be extended to other disease states and immunological phenotypes. Because HLA typing was unavailable for some donors at each locus, only the typed subset was used in association tests. Compared with the 666-donor mean, donors in an Asian-associated ancestry cluster had fewer N-insertions in productive TCRs, according to a later genetic analysis. This cohort had only TCR beta chains sequenced, and the lack of alpha or paired-chain data limited which features could be detected. The classifier was reported to diagnose cytomegalovirus status with high specificity and sensitivity in both the original cohort and the validation cohort. The presence/absence analyses assumed that sequencing depth was roughly uniform across donors, and that assumption may not be true. Assigning TCR associations to individual alleles was difficult when HLA alleles, especially DR and DQ, strongly co-occurred. Most CMV-associated TCR beta chains appeared to be HLA-restricted in a later analysis, and the HLA associations seemed to be driven largely by CMV exposure. Most TCR sequences were observed very rarely across donors, whereas some public TCRs were present in many individuals. The study gave a list of 150 to 200 TCR beta chains associated with cytomegalovirus. Because counts were too low, fewer than 20 rarely observed V segments, including chromosome 9 orphons, were excluded from the earlier analysis of 587 of the donors. A further reported finding was that TCR beta sequences accurately predicted the HLA-A and HLA-B alleles for most subjects in the first cohort.

CDR1 LGHNA and CDR2 YNFKEQ are derived from the germline V gene. The CDR3 measures 21 amino acids from cysteine to phenylalanine. Only the CDR3 DNA stays, 63 bases, in frame from base 1. Relative to germline, V is missing 4 bases and J is missing 4 bases, with 23 bases of the junction outside any gene match. The cohort was made up of approximately 700 healthy bone marrow donors. At the time of sampling, all cohort members were nominally healthy, though unrecorded immune exposures were likely present. The donor tested CMV seronegative and was one of the 352 seronegative cohort members. A peripheral blood sample was provided by each donor, and peripheral blood mononuclear cells were used for TCR beta sequencing. The Qiagen DNeasy Blood Extraction Kit was used to extract genomic DNA from the blood cell samples. Libraries were made using the immunoSEQ multiplex PCR assay. For the multiplex PCR, a mixture combining 60 forward primers for TCR Vbeta segments and 13 reverse primers for TCR Jbeta segments was used. Amplification of the CDR3 region of rearranged TCR beta genes was performed with a multiplex PCR assay on genomic DNA. Amplified TCR beta libraries were sequenced as 87-base-pair reads on the Illumina HiSeq System. Turning to the authors' computational methods: A later analysis counted about 80 million unique TCR beta chains across the 690 or so repertoires, and roughly 10 million of these chains were shared by at least two donors. To remove PCR and sequencing errors, raw reads were error-corrected and collapsed into unique sequences using a nearest-neighbor algorithm that merged closely related sequences. CDR3 sequences were aligned to IMGT reference sequences to assign V, D and J gene segments. For a sequence to be retained, at least a six-nucleotide match to both a V gene segment and a J gene segment was required. Rearrangements were classified as productive when the CDR3 lacked stop codons and remained in frame with V and J, and all other rearrangements were classified as non-productive. CDR3 was defined according to IMGT convention as the region running from the second conserved V-encoded cysteine to the conserved J-encoded phenylalanine. The earlier analysis of about 610 of the donors excluded sequences that lacked an unambiguous match to a single V gene segment. An earlier analysis of 500 to 600 of the donors classified V segments as functional when productive rearrangements were above 56.7% and as segregating when the standard deviation between donors was above 5%. A statistical classification framework was built to diagnose cytomegalovirus status from the catalog of TCR beta chain sequences. In a later analysis, TCR nucleotide sequences were compared against IMGT/GENE-DB human TR gene sequences so that V and J genes could be assigned. In a later analysis, CDR3 sequences and most-parsimonious VDJ recombination scenarios were assigned using the TCRdist pipeline. In a later analysis, each TCR beta chain was defined by its CDR3 amino acid sequence together with its V-gene family, and reads without a unique V-gene family were excluded. In a later analysis, nearly 600 highly shared, low-generation-probability nucleotide sequences were removed to address suspected cross-contamination and a sequencing artifact. In a later analysis, a clonal expansion index for each public chain was calculated from normalized within-repertoire ranks of inferred template counts. Generation probabilities in a later analysis came from a VDJ recombination model fitted to out-of-frame rearrangements, and those results were checked against IGoR. In a later analysis, hypergeometric tests were used to score TCR-TCR, TCR-HLA and TCR-CMV co-occurrence, with a repertoire-size bias correction applied to TCR pairs. In a later analysis, false discovery rates were estimated by permuting HLA or CMV assignments 20 times. In a later analysis, co-occurring TCRs were grouped with DBSCAN, and TCRdist sequence similarity was added when clustering was performed within HLA-allele-positive subsets. Repertoires with fewer than 30,000 or more than 120,000 public chains were left out of co-occurrence clustering, as were about 5 repertoires with anomalous nucleotide sharing. Drawn from immuneACCESS, this table holds only the in-frame rearrangements with V and J called that TCRdb kept. Clones are partly lost; checked studies trace under half to an unresolved V gene and leave the rest unexplained. V, J and clone size are taken as reported in that table, and D and trimming were inferred from the DNA itself. The sample table records 80,000 to 95,000 clones; almost 80% of these occur just once. The ten largest clones take up roughly 6% of the sample.

To note about this clone: This clone's antigen is unknown. Base qualities were left out, and no much larger clone turns up one base away.

Sequencing was performed on PBMCs. In this chain, TRBV4-2 is recombined with TRBJ2-1; 9 bases in the middle match TRBD2. This TCR derives from a female donor in good health and CMV-seronegative. The CDR3: CASSRPQGSGRSDTGYNEQFF. DNA sequence: TGTGCCAGCAGCCGCCCCCAGGGTAGCGGGAGATCAGATACTGGATACAATGAGCAGTTCTTC.